This TCR beta chain was identified during a study of T cells in tumors after PD-1 blockade. Background on the study: Either cemiplimab 350 mg every 2 weeks or pembrolizumab 200 mg every 3 weeks was given. Daily vismodegib 150 mg continued in a subset of anti-PD-1-treated patients. Mean per blood sample: some 120,000 templates (24,679-257,772), approximately 37,000 unique clonotypes.

Study-wide findings and caveats: Peripheral recruitment is suggested, as some novel exhausted tumor clones were in pre-treatment blood.

Regarding this clone: Its antigen is unidentified.

Assay used: immunoSEQ multiplex PCR; TCRdb lists only in-frame clones, some missing. The sample holds around 46,000 clones, 75% to 85% seen once. This clonotype originated in a human donor with basal cell carcinoma. The sequenced sample was PBMCs, obtained before anti-PD-1 treatment.

In DNA form, the CDR3 reads TGTGCCAGTCCGCCCCCGGGGTCCCAAGAGACCCAGTACTTC. It yields the protein CASPPPGSQETQYF. The rearrangement joins TRBV28 to TRBJ2-5; D may be TRBD2 (5 bases). V dropped 9 bases and J dropped 1 base, with 15 bases sitting between them. Germline CDR1 and CDR2: MDHEN and SYDVKM. The CDR3 spans 14 residues.